The source of this T cell receptor (beta chain) is a study of blood T cell repertoires in COVID-19. V was pared by 10 bases and J by 4 bases, with 13 bases between. Germline V gene lookup returns CDR1 MNHEY and CDR2 SVGAGI. CDR3 length: 12 amino acids. TCRdb keeps only in-frame clones here, not all; method: immunoSEQ multiplex PCR. The sample lists around 400,000 clones, approximately 87% occurring once. The source is a woman in her sixties with COVID-19, enrolled during active disease. Material: peripheral blood. The chain carries TRBV6-5 and TRBJ2-5; D possibly corresponds to TRBD2 (5 bases). The CDR3, as DNA: TGTGCCACCTGCACTAGTACAGAGACCCAGTACTTC. Amino acids: CATCTSTETQYF.